This TCR beta chain was captured by sequencing in a study of cytomegalovirus exposure and HLA in healthy donors (dated by TCRdb to about 2017). As for the study more broadly: According to an earlier analysis of 450 to 650 of the donors, about 179 million T cells yielded 117 million unique TCR beta sequences and about 300 Gb of sequence data. A later genetic analysis took genome-wide SNP genotypes for about three fifths of the 666 donors and used that subset as a discovery cohort. HLA typing included class I and class II loci at four-digit resolution. Rather than using new phenotypic data, the later analysis identified candidate immune exposures from TCR beta sequences and from how often those sequences occurred across donors. To decide whether each TCR beta V gene segment behaved as functional or pseudogenic, an earlier analysis of fewer than 750 of the donors relied on high-throughput TCR beta sequencing. The number of typed donors differed by locus: roughly 620-630 for A, B, C, DRB1 and DQB1; approximately 540 for DQA1; roughly 600 for DPA1; and some 450 for DPB1. To predict cytomegalovirus infection status, the study combined high-throughput TCR immunosequencing, statistical association of individual TCRs with disease status, and machine learning. Besides the first cohort of 666 subjects, a separate validation cohort made up of 120 different subjects was used. The study aimed to test whether cataloging public T cell receptors could reveal signatures of past pathogen exposure. The study used immunosequencing to profile the T cell repertoires of 670 or so subjects and linked those repertoires to cytomegalovirus serostatus. Donor age, sex, ethnicity and CMV serostatus were compiled together with the repertoire data. Every discovery cohort repertoire had been produced on one sequencing platform. Several DR-DQ haplotypes were treated as single units for association and clustering because of strong linkage in the cohort. To study patterns of TCR occurrence, a later analysis re-analyzed previously published TCR beta repertoires from 666 donors and added high-resolution HLA genotyping. An early release that covered around 590 HLA-typed donors contained approximately 300 gigabases of sequencing data and 65 million to 100 million unique TCR sequences. Of the roughly 390 genotyped donors, 65% to 90% fell in the genetic ancestry cluster associated with self-reported Caucasian donors. On average, 235,054 unique TCR beta nucleotide sequences were sequenced per donor among a few hundred genotyped donors of the cohort, with about 17% of those sequences being non-productive. The paper's findings and limits, for the study overall: A further reported finding was that TCR beta sequences accurately predicted the HLA-A and HLA-B alleles for most subjects in the first cohort. V-gene and J-gene trimming of TCR beta chains was associated with a missense DCLRE1C variant in a later genetic analysis, and the association was replicated in an independent cohort. Because some donors lacked HLA typing at each locus, the association tests relied only on the typed subset. In a later analysis, TCR association rates were found to vary across HLA loci, with the most associated TCRs seen for DRB1 alleles and the fewest for HLA-C alleles. According to a later analysis, most CMV-associated TCR beta chains appeared to be HLA-restricted, and the HLA associations seemed to be driven largely by CMV exposure. Sequencing depth was assumed to be roughly uniform across donors in the presence/absence analyses, though that assumption may not hold. A group of highly shared sequence variants was considered likely to be a technical artifact of the sequencing pipeline. In a later genetic analysis, fewer N-insertions in productive TCRs were reported among donors in an Asian-associated ancestry cluster than the roughly 700-donor mean. Some IMGT-functional V segments, including TRBV6-2 and TRBV6-3, could not be distinguished by the 87-base-pair reads and were therefore excluded. According to the authors, the approach could potentially be generalized to other disease states and immunological phenotypes. Linkage disequilibrium might explain the correlated functional status among segregating V segments, but an unknown experimental factor could not be ruled out. While some public TCRs were present in many individuals, most TCR sequences turned up only very rarely across donors. A later analysis associated some 17,000 TCR beta sequences with specific HLA alleles at a false discovery rate of 0.05. In a later analysis, HLA-associated TCR beta chains were found to be more clonally expanded and to have lower generation probabilities than equally common non-associated chains. Several of the top co-occurrence clusters appeared to be linked to parvovirus B19, influenza, CMV and Epstein-Barr virus, according to a later analysis. In an earlier analysis of about 600 of the donors, most TCR beta V segments appeared in productive rearrangements about 87% or about 30% of the time, broadly matching IMGT annotations. Because counts were too low, roughly 17 rarely observed V segments, including chromosome 9 orphons, were left out of the earlier analysis of approximately 580 of the donors. In the study, about 150 TCR beta chains were listed as associated with cytomegalovirus. In this cohort, only TCR beta chains were sequenced, and detectable features were limited by the absence of alpha or paired-chain data. When HLA alleles, especially DR and DQ, strongly co-occurred, attributing TCR associations to individual alleles was difficult. The classifier was reported to diagnose cytomegalovirus status with high specificity and sensitivity in both the original and validation cohorts. Three of the identified cytomegalovirus-associated TCR beta chains were confirmed in vitro to be specific for cytomegalovirus antigens. For the cohort, immune exposure information was limited to CMV serostatus.

The V end gives up 2 bases and the J end 0 bases, leaving 3 bases in the junction not matched to a gene. For CDR1 and CDR2, the germline V gene lists MGHRA and YSYEKL. From the cysteine through the phenylalanine, the CDR3 covers 15 amino acids. Just the 45-base CDR3 DNA is kept, in frame starting at base 1. This clone was detected once. Its antigen remains unidentified. No base qualities exist here, and no much larger clone lies one base off it. Library method: the immunoSEQ multiplex PCR assay. For the multiplex PCR, a mixture combining 60 forward primers for TCR Vbeta segments and 13 reverse primers for TCR Jbeta segments was used. A multiplex PCR assay on genomic DNA amplified the CDR3 region of rearranged TCR beta genes. Amplified TCR beta libraries were sequenced as 87-base-pair reads on the Illumina HiSeq System. The study's own analysis went as follows. A later analysis tallied 70 million to 100 million unique TCR beta chains across the approximately 670 repertoires, and 10 million to 11 million of those chains were shared by two or more donors. A nearest-neighbor algorithm error-corrected the raw reads and collapsed the reads into unique sequences, merging closely related sequences to remove PCR and sequencing errors. Alignment of CDR3 sequences to IMGT reference sequences was used to assign V, D and J gene segments. Each retained sequence needed at least a six-nucleotide match to both a V gene segment and a J gene segment. A rearrangement counted as productive if the CDR3 had no stop codons and remained in frame with V and J, and every other rearrangement counted as non-productive. CDR3 was defined according to IMGT convention as the region running from the second conserved V-encoded cysteine to the conserved J-encoded phenylalanine. Sequences without an unambiguous match to a single V gene segment were excluded from the earlier analysis of about 600 of the donors. An earlier analysis of several hundred of the donors classified V segments as functional when productive rearrangements were above 56.7% and as segregating when the standard deviation between donors was above 5%. A statistical classification framework was built for diagnosing cytomegalovirus status from the catalog of TCR beta chain sequences. A later analysis assigned V and J genes by comparing TCR nucleotide sequences with IMGT/GENE-DB human TR gene sequences. A later analysis assigned CDR3 sequences and most-parsimonious VDJ recombination scenarios with the TCRdist pipeline. In a later analysis, every TCR beta chain was defined by the combination of its CDR3 amino acid sequence and its V-gene family, and reads without a unique V-gene family were dropped. In a later analysis, fewer than 600 highly shared, low-generation-probability nucleotide sequences were removed to address suspected cross-contamination and a sequencing artifact. In a later analysis, a clonal expansion index was calculated for each public chain from normalized within-repertoire ranks of inferred template counts. Generation probabilities in a later analysis came from a VDJ recombination model fitted to out-of-frame rearrangements, and those results were checked against IGoR. Hypergeometric tests were used in a later analysis to score TCR-TCR, TCR-HLA and TCR-CMV co-occurrence, with a repertoire-size bias correction applied to the TCR pairs. A later analysis estimated false discovery rates by permuting HLA or CMV assignments 20 times. In a later analysis, co-occurring TCRs were grouped with DBSCAN, and TCRdist sequence similarity was added when clustering was performed within HLA-allele-positive subsets. For co-occurrence clustering, repertoires with fewer than 30,000 or more than 120,000 public chains were excluded, along with about five repertoires with anomalous nucleotide sharing. What TCRdb holds here is the immuneACCESS table cut down to in-frame rearrangements. Part of the clones is not present; checked against another copy, under half of the missing clones reflect an unresolved V gene, and the others are unexplained. Clone size and the V and J calls come from that table; the DNA yielded D and trimming. The sample data list 150,000 to 200,000 clones, and around 83% of these were observed just once. Around 2.1% of the sample rests with the top ten.

The cohort was made up of roughly 670 healthy bone marrow donors. At the time of sampling, all cohort members were nominally healthy, though unrecorded immune exposures were likely present. The donor was CMV seropositive and belonged to the group of about 290 seropositive cohort members. Every donor gave a peripheral blood sample, and the peripheral blood mononuclear cells from that sample were used for TCR beta sequencing. Genomic DNA was extracted from the blood cell samples with the Qiagen DNeasy Blood Extraction Kit. The sequence was collected from a man aged 18-30 years in good health and CMV-seropositive. Material for sequencing was PBMCs. Recombination joined TRBV4-1 with TRBJ1-2, and 7 bases in between align with TRBD1. The nucleotide sequence is TGCGCCAGCAGCCAATTCGACAGGGCTAACTATGGCTACACCTTC. It encodes CASSQFDRANYGYTF.